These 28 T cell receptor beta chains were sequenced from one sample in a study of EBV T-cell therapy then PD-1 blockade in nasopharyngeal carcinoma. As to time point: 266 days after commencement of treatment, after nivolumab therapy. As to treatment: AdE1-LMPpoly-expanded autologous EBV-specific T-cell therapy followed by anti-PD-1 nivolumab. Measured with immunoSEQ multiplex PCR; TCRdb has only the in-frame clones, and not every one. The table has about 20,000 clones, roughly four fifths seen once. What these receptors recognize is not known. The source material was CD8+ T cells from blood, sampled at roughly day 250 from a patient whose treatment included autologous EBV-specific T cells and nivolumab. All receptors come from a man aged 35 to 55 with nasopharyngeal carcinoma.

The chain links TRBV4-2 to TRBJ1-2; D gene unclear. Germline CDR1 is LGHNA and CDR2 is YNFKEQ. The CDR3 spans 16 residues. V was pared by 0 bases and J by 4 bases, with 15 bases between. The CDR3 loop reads CASSQDTFQISYGYTF. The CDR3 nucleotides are TGTGCCAGCAGCCAAGATACTTTCCAGATCTCCTATGGCTACACCTTC.

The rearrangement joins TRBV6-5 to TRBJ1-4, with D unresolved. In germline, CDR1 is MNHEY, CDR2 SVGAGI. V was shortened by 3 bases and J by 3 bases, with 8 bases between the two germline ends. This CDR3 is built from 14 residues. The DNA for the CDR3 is TGTGCCAGCAGTTATGGGGAACCTAATGAAAAACTGTTTTTT. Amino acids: CASSYGEPNEKLFF.

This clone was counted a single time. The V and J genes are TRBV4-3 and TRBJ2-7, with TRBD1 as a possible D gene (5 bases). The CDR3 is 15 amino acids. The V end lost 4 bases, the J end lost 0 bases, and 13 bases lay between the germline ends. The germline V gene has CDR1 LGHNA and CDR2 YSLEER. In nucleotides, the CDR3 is TGCGCCAGCAGCCTCACAGGCTACAACTCCTACGAGCAGTACTTC. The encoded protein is CASSLTGYNSYEQYF.

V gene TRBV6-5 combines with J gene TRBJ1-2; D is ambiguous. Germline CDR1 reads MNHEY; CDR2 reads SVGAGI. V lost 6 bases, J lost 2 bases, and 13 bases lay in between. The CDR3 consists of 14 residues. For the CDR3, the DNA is TGTGCCAGCAGCGCAGGACTTTTGAACTATGGCTACACCTTC. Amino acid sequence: CASSAGLLNYGYTF.

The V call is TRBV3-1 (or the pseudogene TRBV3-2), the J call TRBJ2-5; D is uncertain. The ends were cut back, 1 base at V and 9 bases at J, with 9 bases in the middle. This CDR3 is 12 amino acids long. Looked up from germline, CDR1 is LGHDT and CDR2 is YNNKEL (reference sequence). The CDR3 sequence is CASSQGAWAQYF. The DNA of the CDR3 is TGTGCCAGCAGCCAAGGGGCTTGGGCCCAGTACTTC.

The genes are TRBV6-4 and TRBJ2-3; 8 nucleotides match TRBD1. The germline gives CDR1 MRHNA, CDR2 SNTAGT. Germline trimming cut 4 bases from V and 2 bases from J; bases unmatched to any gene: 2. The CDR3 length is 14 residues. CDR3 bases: TGTGCCAGCAGTGCGGACAGGGACACAGATACGCAGTATTTT. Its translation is CASSADRDTDTQYF.

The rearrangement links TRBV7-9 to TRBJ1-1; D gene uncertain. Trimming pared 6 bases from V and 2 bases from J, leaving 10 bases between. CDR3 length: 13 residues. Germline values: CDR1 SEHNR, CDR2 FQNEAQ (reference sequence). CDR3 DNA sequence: TGTGCCAGCAGGGCGGATCGTAACACTGAAGCTTTCTTT. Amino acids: CASRADRNTEAFF.

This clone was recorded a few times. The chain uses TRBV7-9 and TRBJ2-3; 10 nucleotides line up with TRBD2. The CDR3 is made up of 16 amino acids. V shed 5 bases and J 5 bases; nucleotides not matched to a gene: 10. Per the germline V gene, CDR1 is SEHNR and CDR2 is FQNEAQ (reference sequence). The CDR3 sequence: CASSRERGGPEDTQYF. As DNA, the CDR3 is TGTGCCAGCAGCAGGGAGCGGGGGGGCCCCGAAGATACGCAGTATTTT.

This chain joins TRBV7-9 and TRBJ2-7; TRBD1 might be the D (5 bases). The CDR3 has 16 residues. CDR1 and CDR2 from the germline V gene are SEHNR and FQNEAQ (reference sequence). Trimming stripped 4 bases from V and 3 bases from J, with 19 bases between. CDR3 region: CASSSVSGILFYEQYF. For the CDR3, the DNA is TGTGCCAGCAGCTCGGTATCAGGGATTCTATTCTACGAGCAGTACTTC.

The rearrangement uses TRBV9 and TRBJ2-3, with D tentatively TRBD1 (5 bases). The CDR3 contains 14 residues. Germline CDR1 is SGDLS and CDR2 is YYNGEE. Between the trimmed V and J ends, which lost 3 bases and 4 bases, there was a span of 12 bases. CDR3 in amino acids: CASSGGFGSDTQYF. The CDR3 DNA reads TGTGCCAGCAGCGGGGGCTTTGGGTCAGATACGCAGTATTTT.

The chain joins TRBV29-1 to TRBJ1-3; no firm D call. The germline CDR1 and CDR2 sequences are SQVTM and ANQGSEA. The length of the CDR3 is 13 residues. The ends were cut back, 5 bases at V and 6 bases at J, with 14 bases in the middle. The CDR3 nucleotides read TGCAGCGTTCTGTCTAGGACCGAAAACACCATATATTTT. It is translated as CSVLSRTENTIYF.

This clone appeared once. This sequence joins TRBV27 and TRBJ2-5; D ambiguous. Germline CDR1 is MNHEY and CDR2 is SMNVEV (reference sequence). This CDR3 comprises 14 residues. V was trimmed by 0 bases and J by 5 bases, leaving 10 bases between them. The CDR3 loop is CASSLSRVEETQYF. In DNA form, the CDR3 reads TGTGCCAGCAGTTTATCGAGAGTGGAGGAGACCCAGTACTTC.

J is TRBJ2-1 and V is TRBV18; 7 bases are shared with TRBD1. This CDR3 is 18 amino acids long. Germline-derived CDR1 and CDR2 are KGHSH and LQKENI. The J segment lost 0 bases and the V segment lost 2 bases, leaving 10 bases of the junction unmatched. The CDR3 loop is CASSPTFMDRSSYNEQFF. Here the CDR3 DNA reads TGTGCCAGCTCACCAACTTTTATGGACAGGAGCTCCTACAATGAGCAGTTCTTC.

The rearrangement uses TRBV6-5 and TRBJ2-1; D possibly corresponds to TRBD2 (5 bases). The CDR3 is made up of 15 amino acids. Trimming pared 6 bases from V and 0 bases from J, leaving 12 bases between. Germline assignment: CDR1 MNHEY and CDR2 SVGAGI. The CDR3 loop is CASRHGLSSYNEQFF. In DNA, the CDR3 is TGTGCCAGCAGACATGGACTTTCCTCCTACAATGAGCAGTTCTTC.

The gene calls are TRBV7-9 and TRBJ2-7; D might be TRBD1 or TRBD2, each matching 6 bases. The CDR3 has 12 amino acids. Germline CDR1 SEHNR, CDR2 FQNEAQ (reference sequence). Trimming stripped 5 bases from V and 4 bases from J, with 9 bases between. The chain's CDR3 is CASSRGLYEQYF. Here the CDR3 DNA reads TGTGCCAGCAGCCGGGGGCTTTACGAGCAGTACTTC. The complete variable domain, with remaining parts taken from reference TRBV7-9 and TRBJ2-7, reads DTGVSQNPRHKITKRGQNVTFRCDPISEHNRLYWYRQTLGQGPEFLTYFQNEAQLEKSRLLSDRFSAERPKGSFSTLEIQRTEQGDSAMYLCASSRGLYEQYFGPGTRLTVT.

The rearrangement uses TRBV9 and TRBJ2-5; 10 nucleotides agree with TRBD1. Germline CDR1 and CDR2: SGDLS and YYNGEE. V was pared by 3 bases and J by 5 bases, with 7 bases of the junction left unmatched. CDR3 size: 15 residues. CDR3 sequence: CASSGQGAMMETQYF. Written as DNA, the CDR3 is TGTGCCAGCAGCGGACAGGGGGCTATGATGGAGACCCAGTACTTC. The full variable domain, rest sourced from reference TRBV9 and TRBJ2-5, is DSGVTQTPKHLITATGQRVTLRCSPRSGDLSVYWYQQSLDQGLQFLIQYYNGEERAKGNILERFSAQQFPDLHSELNLSSLELGDSALYFCASSGQGAMMETQYFGPGTRLLVL.

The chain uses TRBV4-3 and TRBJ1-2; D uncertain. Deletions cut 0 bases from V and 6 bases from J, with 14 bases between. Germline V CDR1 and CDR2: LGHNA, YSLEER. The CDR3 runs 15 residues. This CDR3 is CASSQDQPDNHGYTF. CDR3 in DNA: TGCGCCAGCAGCCAAGATCAGCCAGACAATCATGGCTACACCTTC.

CDR3 residues: CASSPGRPNEQFF. The CDR3 DNA reads TGTGCCAGCAGTCCGGGACGCCCGAATGAGCAGTTCTTC. The chain is built from TRBV12-3 or TRBV12-4 and TRBJ2-1; D possibly matches TRBD1 or TRBD2 (5 bases each). This CDR3 is built from 13 residues. Between the trimmed V and J ends, which lost 5 bases and 7 bases, there was a span of 12 bases.

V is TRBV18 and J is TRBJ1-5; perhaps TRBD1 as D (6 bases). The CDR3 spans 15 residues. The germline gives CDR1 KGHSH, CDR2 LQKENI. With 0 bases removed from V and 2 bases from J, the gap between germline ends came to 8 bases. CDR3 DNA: TGTGCCAGCTCACCACCAGGGGGTGGCAATCAGCCCCAGCATTTT. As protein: CASSPPGGGNQPQHF. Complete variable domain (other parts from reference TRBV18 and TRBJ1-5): NAGVMQNPRHLVRRRGQEARLRCSPMKGHSHVYWYRQLPEEGLKFMVYLQKENIIDESGMPKERFSAEFPKEGPSILRIQQVVRGDSAAYFCASSPPGGGNQPQHFGDGTRLSIL.

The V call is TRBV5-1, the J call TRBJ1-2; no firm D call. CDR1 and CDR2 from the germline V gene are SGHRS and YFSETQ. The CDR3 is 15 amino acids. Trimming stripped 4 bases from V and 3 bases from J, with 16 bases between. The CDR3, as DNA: TGCGCCAGCAGCCCGGTAGGAGGCAGTCACTATGGCTACACCTTC. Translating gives CASSPVGGSHYGYTF.

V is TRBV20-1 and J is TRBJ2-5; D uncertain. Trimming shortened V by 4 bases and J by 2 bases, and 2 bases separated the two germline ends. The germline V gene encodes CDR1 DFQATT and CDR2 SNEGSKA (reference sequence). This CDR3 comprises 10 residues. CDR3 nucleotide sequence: TGCAGTGCTATGCAAGAGACCCAGTACTTC. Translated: CSAMQETQYF.

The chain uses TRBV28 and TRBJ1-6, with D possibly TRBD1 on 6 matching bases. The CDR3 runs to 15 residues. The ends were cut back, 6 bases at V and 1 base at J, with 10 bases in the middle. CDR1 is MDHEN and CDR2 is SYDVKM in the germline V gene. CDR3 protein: CASRGAGSYNSPLHF. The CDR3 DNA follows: TGTGCCAGCAGGGGGGCGGGGTCCTATAATTCACCCCTCCACTTT.

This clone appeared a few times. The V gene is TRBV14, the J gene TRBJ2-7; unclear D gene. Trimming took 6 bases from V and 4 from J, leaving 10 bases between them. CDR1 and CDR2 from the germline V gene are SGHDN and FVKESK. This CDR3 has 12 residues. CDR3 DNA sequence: TGTGCCAGCAGGGATGACGAGTACGAGCAGTACTTC. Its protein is CASRDDEYEQYF.

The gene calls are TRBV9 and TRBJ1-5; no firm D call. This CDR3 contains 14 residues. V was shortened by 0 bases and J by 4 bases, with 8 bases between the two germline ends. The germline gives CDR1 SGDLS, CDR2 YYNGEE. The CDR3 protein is CASSVASVNQPQHF. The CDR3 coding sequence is TGTGCCAGCAGCGTAGCTTCAGTGAATCAGCCCCAGCATTTT.

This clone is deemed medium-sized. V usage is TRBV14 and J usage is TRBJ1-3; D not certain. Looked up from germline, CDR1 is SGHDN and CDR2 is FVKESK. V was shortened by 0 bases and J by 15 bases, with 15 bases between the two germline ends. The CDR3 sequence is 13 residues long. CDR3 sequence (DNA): TGTGCCAGCAGCCAAGATAGCCTGGGGAAGTCATATTTT. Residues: CASSQDSLGKSYF.

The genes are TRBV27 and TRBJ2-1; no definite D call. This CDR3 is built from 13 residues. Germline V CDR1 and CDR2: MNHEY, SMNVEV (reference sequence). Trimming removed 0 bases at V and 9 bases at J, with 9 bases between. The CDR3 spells CASSLSPGIEQFF. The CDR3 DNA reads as TGTGCCAGCAGTTTATCGCCAGGTATTGAGCAGTTCTTC.

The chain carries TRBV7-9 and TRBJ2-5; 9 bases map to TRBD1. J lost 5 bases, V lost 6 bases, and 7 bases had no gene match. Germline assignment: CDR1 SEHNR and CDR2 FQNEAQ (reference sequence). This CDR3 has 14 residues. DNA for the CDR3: TGTGCCAGCAGTCTACAGGGGGCCTCGGAGACCCAGTACTTC. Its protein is CASSLQGASETQYF.

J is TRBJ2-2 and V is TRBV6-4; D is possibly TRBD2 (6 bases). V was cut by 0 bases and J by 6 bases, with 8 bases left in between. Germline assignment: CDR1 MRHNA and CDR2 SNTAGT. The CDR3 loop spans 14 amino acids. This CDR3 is CASSDSIAAGELFF. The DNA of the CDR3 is TGTGCCAGCAGTGACTCGATAGCGGCCGGGGAGCTGTTTTTT.